Shown below are 28 T cell receptor beta chains from a single sample sequenced in a study of control samples from healthy donors and cancer patients. The data were produced by immunoSEQ multiplex PCR, yet TCRdb's version contains in-frame clones alone and is incomplete. This table holds about 41,000 clones, approximately 94% found once. Sequencing used blood. These receptors all stem from a man aged 55 to 70 in good health.

V usage is TRBV15 and J usage is TRBJ2-3; TRBD1 agrees at 8 bases. V dropped 5 bases and J dropped 2; count of bases not matched to a gene: 6. Germline values: CDR1 LNHNV, CDR2 YYDKDF (reference sequence). The CDR3 covers 15 residues. The CDR3 nucleotides are TGTGCCACCAGCGTCGGACAGGGAATCACAGATACGCAGTATTTT. Translating gives CATSVGQGITDTQYF.

This clone is a singleton in its sample. The chain links TRBV9 to TRBJ1-5, with D hard to call. CDR1 and CDR2 (germline): SGDLS, YYNGEE. This CDR3 contains 13 residues. The V end was cut by 0 bases, the J end by 1 base, with 2 bases between. The CDR3: CASSVGSNQPQHF. CDR3 nucleotides: TGTGCCAGCAGCGTAGGAAGCAATCAGCCCCAGCATTTT. Complete variable domain (other parts from reference TRBV9 and TRBJ1-5): DSGVTQTPKHLITATGQRVTLRCSPRSGDLSVYWYQQSLDQGLQFLIQYYNGEERAKGNILERFSAQQFPDLHSELNLSSLELGDSALYFCASSVGSNQPQHFGDGTRLSIL.

The CDR3 nucleotides read TGTGCCAGCAGCTTAGCGGGGGGTTCCGGTGAGCAGTTCTTC. Its protein product is CASSLAGGSGEQFF. The chain carries TRBV11-2 and TRBJ2-1; TRBD2 agrees at 7 bases. V was clipped by 1 base and J by 9 bases; unmatched bases: 6. This CDR3 is 14 amino acids long. Germline V gene data show CDR1 as SGHAT and CDR2 as FQNNGV.

The genes are TRBV2 and TRBJ1-5, with D unclear. Germline CDR1 is SNHLY and CDR2 is FYNNEI. CDR3 length equals 15 residues. Trimming took 1 base from V and 0 from J, leaving 7 bases between them. CDR3 in DNA: TGTGCCAGCAGTGAAGTTTGGGATAGCAATCAGCCCCAGCATTTT. It is translated as CASSEVWDSNQPQHF. Full variable domain (rest looked up from reference TRBV2 and TRBJ1-5): EPEVTQTPSHQVTQMGQEVILRCVPISNHLYFYWYRQILGQKVEFLVSFYNNEISEKSEIFDDQFSVERPDGSNFTLKIRSTKLEDSAMYFCASSEVWDSNQPQHFGDGTRLSIL.

The chain has TRBV14 and TRBJ2-5, with TRBD2 as a possible D gene (6 bases). Per germline, CDR1 SGHDN and CDR2 FVKESK. The CDR3 extends over 13 amino acids. The V end lost 2 bases, the J end lost 4 bases, and 8 bases lay between the germline ends. The CDR3 reads CASSQFSGETQYF. Written as DNA, the CDR3 is TGTGCCAGCAGCCAATTTAGCGGAGAGACCCAGTACTTC.

The chain links TRBV5-4 to TRBJ2-2; D ambiguous. V was shortened by 0 bases and J by 6 bases, with 3 bases between the two germline ends. The germline CDR1 and CDR2 sequences are SGHNT and YYREEE (reference sequence). The CDR3 covers 12 residues. For the CDR3, the DNA is TGTGCCAGCAGCTTGGTTCCCGGGGAGCTGTTTTTT. This codes for CASSLVPGELFF.

The chain uses TRBV6-5 and TRBJ2-1, with D perhaps TRBD2 (6 bases). Germline V gives CDR1 MNHEY, CDR2 SVGAGI. The CDR3 consists of 16 residues. V lost 0 bases and J lost 3, with 12 bases in between. CDR3 in amino acids: CASSYSGGNVYNEQFF. The CDR3, as DNA: TGTGCCAGCAGTTACTCGGGCGGGAATGTCTACAATGAGCAGTTCTTC.

The gene calls are TRBV19 and TRBJ2-1, with D tentatively TRBD2 (5 bases). Germline V lookup: CDR1 LNHDA, CDR2 SQIVND (reference sequence). With 9 bases removed from V and 7 bases from J, the gap between germline ends came to 13 bases. This CDR3 spans 12 amino acids. The CDR3 is CASRFDYNEQFF. In DNA form, the CDR3 reads TGTGCCAGCCGCTTCGACTATAATGAGCAGTTCTTC.

The V and J genes are TRBV19 and TRBJ1-1; TRBD1 might be the D (5 bases). V lost 3 bases and J lost 0, with 14 bases in between. This CDR3 comprises 16 residues. Germline V lookup: CDR1 LNHDA, CDR2 SQIVND (reference sequence). In DNA, the CDR3 is TGTGCCAGTAGTATTGGGAGGGGCCCTATGAACACTGAAGCTTTCTTT. Translated: CASSIGRGPMNTEAFF.

The chain joins TRBV7-9 to TRBJ1-4; the match to TRBD1 covers 8 bases. CDR1 SEHNR and CDR2 FQNEAQ come from the germline V gene (reference sequence). This CDR3 region has 14 residues. Losses at the gene ends were 0 bases for V and 8 bases for J; bases not matched to a gene: 2. The CDR3 region has the DNA TGTGCCAGCAGCTTAGCCGGACAGGGAGAAAAACTGTTTTTT. It yields the protein CASSLAGQGEKLFF.

The CDR3 DNA sequence: TGTGCCTGGAGTCGATACCTCAATCAGCCCCAGCATTTT. This codes for CAWSRYLNQPQHF. The chain has TRBV30 and TRBJ1-5, with unresolved D. The CDR3 is 13 amino acids. The germline V gene encodes CDR1 GTSNPN and CDR2 SVGIG (reference sequence). V dropped 2 bases and J dropped 3 bases, with 8 bases sitting between them.

The chain is built from TRBV27 and TRBJ1-5; D is unresolved. V was trimmed by 4 bases and J by 1 base, leaving 8 bases between them. This CDR3 region has 14 residues. Germline V CDR1 and CDR2: MNHEY, SMNVEV (reference sequence). CDR3 nucleotide sequence: TGTGCCAGCAGTTGGGTGGGAAGCAATCAGCCCCAGCATTTT. Its protein is CASSWVGSNQPQHF.

The chain joins TRBV6-6 to TRBJ2-7; 8 nucleotides agree with TRBD2. CDR3 length: 15 residues. Germline CDR1 reads MNHNY; CDR2 reads SVGAGI (reference sequence). J lost 4 bases, V lost 5 bases, and 10 bases had no gene match. The CDR3 here is CASSQTSGGRYEQYF. CDR3 bases: TGTGCCAGCAGTCAAACTAGCGGAGGCCGTTACGAGCAGTACTTC.

The chain combines TRBV19 with TRBJ2-4, with D unclear. The CDR3 length is 16 residues. Germline CDR1 LNHDA, CDR2 SQIVND (reference sequence). V was pared by 2 bases and J by 1 base, with 12 bases between. CDR3 DNA: TGTGCCAGTAGTATATCTCCCCAGCCCGCCAAAAACATTCAGTACTTC. The encoded protein is CASSISPQPAKNIQYF.

V usage is TRBV20-1 and J usage is TRBJ2-3, with unresolved D. Germline lookup yields CDR1 DFQATT and CDR2 SNEGSKA (reference sequence). Trimming removed 3 bases at V and 4 bases at J, with 14 bases between. The CDR3 runs to 14 residues. CDR3 amino acids: CSASDQTGPDTQYF. The CDR3 DNA follows: TGCAGTGCTAGTGACCAGACCGGCCCAGATACGCAGTATTTT.

This clone was counted only a few times. The rearrangement joins TRBV9 to TRBJ1-5, with no clear D. V was cut by 3 bases and J by 4 bases, with 8 bases left in between. CDR3 size: 13 residues. Per the germline V gene, CDR1 is SGDLS and CDR2 is YYNGEE. The CDR3 protein is CASSAIGNQPQHF. The CDR3 DNA reads TGTGCCAGCAGCGCCATTGGGAATCAGCCCCAGCATTTT.

The chain is built from TRBV12-3 or TRBV12-4 and TRBJ2-1; tentative D call: TRBD1 (5 bases). The CDR3 runs 13 residues. V lost 1 base and J lost 15, with 16 bases in between. The CDR3 loop is CASSLGGRGSRFF. The CDR3, as DNA: TGTGCCAGCAGTTTAGGGGGAAGGGGTAGTAGGTTCTTC.

This chain uses TRBV19 with TRBJ2-7, with 8 bases identical to TRBD2. The V and J ends lost 10 bases and 3 bases, in that order; junction bases with no gene match: 23. The CDR3 contains 18 residues. Looked up from germline, CDR1 is LNHDA and CDR2 is SQIVND (reference sequence). In nucleotides, the CDR3 is TGTGCCACCAACGGAGGACGGGGACTAGTAGCGGAAGGCTACGAGCAGTACTTC. Protein: CATNGGRGLVAEGYEQYF.

This clone has only one observation. The V call is TRBV5-4, the J call TRBJ2-7; TRBD1 or TRBD2 may be the D gene (5 bases each). The CDR3 extends over 11 amino acids. Germline assignment: CDR1 SGHNT and CDR2 YYREEE (reference sequence). V lost 3 bases and J 4 bases, leaving 5 bases between the germline ends. The CDR3 region has the DNA TGTGCCAGCAGCTGGGGGTACGAGCAGTACTTC. Its translation: CASSWGYEQYF.

V gene TRBV14 combines with J gene TRBJ2-7; tentatively, D is TRBD2 (5 bases). The CDR3 is made up of 13 amino acids. Trimming removed 2 bases from V and 6 bases from J, with 11 bases in between. Germline CDR1 SGHDN, CDR2 FVKESK. In DNA form, the CDR3 reads TGTGCCAGCAGCCAACTAGGACTGGGCGAGCAGTACTTC. It yields the protein CASSQLGLGEQYF. Variable domain in full (rest from reference TRBV14 and TRBJ2-7): EAGVTQFPSHSVIEKGQTVTLRCDPISGHDNLYWYRRVMGKEIKFLLHFVKESKQDESGMPNNRFLAERTGGTYSTLKVQPAELEDSGVYFCASSQLGLGEQYFGPGTRLTVT.

The V call is TRBV27, the J call TRBJ2-2, with D possibly TRBD2 on 5 matching bases. Germline CDR1 MNHEY, CDR2 SMNVEV (reference sequence). The CDR3 contains 22 residues. V dropped 8 bases and J dropped 7 bases, with 41 bases sitting between them. In nucleotides, the CDR3 is TGTGCCAGCCCTTGTTTACCCCCTCGAGGGAACAACCCTCAAACCCAGGACGGGGAGCTGTTTTTT. Translating gives CASPCLPPRGNNPQTQDGELFF.

The V call is TRBV5-6, the J call TRBJ1-2; D ambiguous. The CDR3 covers 15 residues. Trimming pared 1 base from V and 3 bases from J, leaving 13 bases between. CDR1 and CDR2 from the germline V gene are SGHDT and YYEEEE. The chain's CDR3 is CASSLTRALDYGYTF. CDR3 nucleotide sequence: TGTGCCAGCAGCTTGACACGTGCCCTGGACTATGGCTACACCTTC.

This sequence joins TRBV2 and TRBJ2-1; maybe TRBD1 (6 bases). There are 14 residues in the CDR3. Trimming stripped 7 bases from V and 5 bases from J, with 15 bases between. Germline loops: CDR1 SNHLY, CDR2 FYNNEI. CDR3 nucleotides: TGTGCCAGCACCCTGAGGGGGATGCACAATGAGCAGTTCTTC. Translating it yields CASTLRGMHNEQFF.

The gene calls are TRBV29-1 and TRBJ2-1, with 9 bases that match TRBD2. This CDR3 has 15 residues. V was clipped by 4 bases and J by 5 bases; unmatched bases: 9. Germline CDR1 SQVTM, CDR2 ANQGSEA. The CDR3 nucleotides read TGCAGCGTTGGGGGCGGGAGGGCCGCCCACAATGAGCAGTTCTTC. It is translated as CSVGGGRAAHNEQFF.

For this clone: The CDR3 does not close with the conserved phenylalanine or tryptophan, likely indicating a read error. Because the CDR3's place on the DNA is in doubt, the DNA is left out and the CDR3 is given as listed by TCRdb. This rearrangement joins TRBV2 to TRBJ1-2; TRBD1 is taken as the D call from the table, unchecked against the DNA. CDR1 and CDR2 (germline): SNHLY, FYNNEI. The CDR3 is 12 amino acids long, termini counted. The CDR3 loop is CASSEGPGHRRI.

The chain is built from TRBV3-1 (or the pseudogene TRBV3-2) and TRBJ2-1, with D maybe TRBD1 (5 bases). Germline CDR1 LGHDT, CDR2 YNNKEL (reference sequence). Trimming shortened V by 5 bases and J by 8 bases, and 10 bases separated the two germline ends. The CDR3 sequence is 12 residues long. The CDR3 coding sequence is TGTGCCAGCAGCTTACAGGATTATGAGCAGTTCTTC. Translated, it gives CASSLQDYEQFF.

A remark on this clone: The sample has other DNA sequences that encode this CDR3 too. The CDR3 is CASSEGGYGYTF. The CDR3 DNA reads as TGTGCCAGCAGTGAAGGGGGCTATGGCTACACCTTC. This sequence joins TRBV6-1 and TRBJ1-2; D call uncertain. This CDR3 is 12 amino acids long. Trimming took 1 base from V and 4 from J, leaving 4 bases between them. Per the germline V gene, CDR1 is MNHNS and CDR2 is SASEGT.

J is TRBJ2-1 and V is TRBV2, with D perhaps TRBD2 (5 bases). CDR1 is SNHLY, CDR2 FYNNEI, per germline. The CDR3 is 13 residues long. V gave up 3 bases and J gave up 10 bases, with 13 bases separating them. The CDR3 spells CASSDEWTGEQFF. The CDR3 coding sequence is TGTGCCAGCAGTGATGAGTGGACGGGGGAGCAGTTCTTC.